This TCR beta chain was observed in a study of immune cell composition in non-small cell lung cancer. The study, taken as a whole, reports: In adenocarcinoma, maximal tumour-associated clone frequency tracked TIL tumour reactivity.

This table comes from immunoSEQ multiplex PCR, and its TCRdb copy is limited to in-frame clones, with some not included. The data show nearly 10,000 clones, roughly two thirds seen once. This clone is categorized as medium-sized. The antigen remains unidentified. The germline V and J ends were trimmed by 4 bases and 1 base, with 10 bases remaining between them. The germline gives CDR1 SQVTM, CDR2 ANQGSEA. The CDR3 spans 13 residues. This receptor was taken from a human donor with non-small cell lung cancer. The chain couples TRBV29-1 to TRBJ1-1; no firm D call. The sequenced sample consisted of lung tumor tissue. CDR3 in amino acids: CSVAYSENTEAFF. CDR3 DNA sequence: TGCAGCGTTGCTTACAGTGAGAACACTGAAGCTTTCTTT.